These T cell receptor beta chains were read from a single sample in a study of HIV-infected patients and healthy controls. TCRdb reprocessed the 5' RACE reads with MiXCR, giving one entry per CDR3 protein. Among approximately 11,000 distinct CDR3 sequences, over 5% were seen once, and the ten largest hold under 30%. The material was blood, obtained during antiretroviral therapy. The receptors come from an adult with HIV infection. The donor label of this sample is uncertain. CDR3s include the opening cysteine and the closing phenylalanine or tryptophan. D genes are given only for firm matches. Size tells how often a clone was seen (once, few, many) or the class of an expanded clone, and some rows leave it out.

DNA	CDR3	D	V	J	size
TGTGCCAGCAGCTTAGATCCCGTGGGGCCCATCGTAGAGACCCAGTACTTC	CASSLDPVGPIVETQYF	NA	TRBV11-2	TRBJ2-5	NA
TGCAGTGCTAGAGATCTAACAGGGGAGCAAGAGACCCAGTACTTC	CSARDLTGEQETQYF	TRBD1	TRBV20-1	TRBJ2-5	many
TGTGCCAGCAGCTTAGGGGCAGTCGGAAGCACAGATACGCAGTATTTT	CASSLGAVGSTDTQYF	NA	TRBV7-9	TRBJ2-3	many
TGTGCCAGCAGCCCGCCATCTTTGCGGGGGGCCACAGATACGCAGTATTTT	CASSPPSLRGATDTQYF	TRBD2	TRBV4-2	TRBJ2-3	many
TGTGCCAGCAGCTCCGGGACTAGCGGGGGCTACGAGCAGTACTTC	CASSSGTSGGYEQYF	TRBD2	TRBV6-6	TRBJ2-7	many
TGTGCCAGCAGCTCTCCGCAAGGGGGGGGCAGGACAGATACGCAGTATTTT	CASSSPQGGGRTDTQYF	NA	TRBV7-9	TRBJ2-3	many
TGTGCCAGCAACCTGGACAGGAACAATGAGCAGTTCTTC	CASNLDRNNEQFF	TRBD1	TRBV12-3/TRBV12-4	TRBJ2-1	medium-sized
TGCAGCGTTGACGGTGAGGAGGGCCGGGGGGTATACAATGAGCAGTTCTTC	CSVDGEEGRGVYNEQFF	TRBD2	TRBV29-1	TRBJ2-1	many
TGTGCCAGCAGCAAAGGAACCCAGGGAGCAATGAACACTGAAGCTTTCTTT	CASSKGTQGAMNTEAFF	NA	TRBV21-1	TRBJ1-1	many
TGTGCCAGCAGCTTACAGCCACCAGGGAACACTGAAGCTTTCTTT	CASSLQPPGNTEAFF	NA	TRBV7-8	TRBJ1-1	many
TGTGCCAGCAGCCCCGGGGATCGTGAAGCTTTCTTT	CASSPGDREAFF	NA	TRBV6-5	TRBJ1-1	many
TGTGCCAGCGCCTACTTCCAGGGCGTGTCCTATAATTCACCCCTCCACTTT	CASAYFQGVSYNSPLHF	NA	TRBV6-5	TRBJ1-6	few
TGCGCCAGCAGCCAGGGGACATCGAACACTGAAGCTTTCTTT	CASSQGTSNTEAFF	NA	TRBV5-1	TRBJ1-1	many
TGCAGTGCTAGGGTTCTCGGCGGGAGGAGCGACGAGCAGTACTTC	CSARVLGGRSDEQYF	TRBD2	TRBV20-1	TRBJ2-7	medium-sized
TGTGCCAGCAGTTTGGGCTTACAGGGGAGCAATGAGCAGTTCTTC	CASSLGLQGSNEQFF	TRBD1	TRBV6-5	TRBJ2-1	medium-sized
TGTGCCAGCAGTGCCCGGACAGGGGAGAAGACAGATACGCAGTATTTT	CASSARTGEKTDTQYF	TRBD1	TRBV25-1	TRBJ2-3	many
TGCGCCAGCAGCTTGGAGGGCACTGGGGAGACCCAGTACTTC	CASSLEGTGETQYF	NA	TRBV5-1	TRBJ2-5	medium-sized
TGTGCCAGCTCACCAAACCGTCCTAATTCACCCCTCCACTTT	CASSPNRPNSPLHF	NA	TRBV18	TRBJ1-6	many
TGTGCCAGCAGTTTCGGCGGATCGGGAGATACGCAGTATTTT	CASSFGGSGDTQYF	NA	TRBV12-3/TRBV12-4	TRBJ2-3	many
TGCAGCGTTGAAATGACTAGCGAAGATACGCAGTATTTT	CSVEMTSEDTQYF	TRBD2	TRBV29-1	TRBJ2-3	few
TGTGCCAGCAGCCCTATGTTTACGGTCCAAGAGACCCAGTACTTC	CASSPMFTVQETQYF	NA	TRBV7-9	TRBJ2-5	few
TGCAGTGCTAAGGTGCTTCCGGGACTAGAAGGAACCTACAATGAGCAGTTCTTC	CSAKVLPGLEGTYNEQFF	TRBD2	TRBV20-1	TRBJ2-1	NA
TGCAGTGCTAGAGATCCCCTAGCGGGAGCTCGATATGAGCAGTTCTTC	CSARDPLAGARYEQFF	TRBD2	TRBV20-1	TRBJ2-1	NA
TGTGCCATCAGTGACTCTATTTATACGCAGTATTTT	CAISDSIYTQYF	NA	TRBV10-3	TRBJ2-3	many
TGTGCCAGCAGCTTAGCGGGAGACACAGATACGCAGTATTTT	CASSLAGDTDTQYF	NA	TRBV11-2	TRBJ2-3	many
TGTGCCAGCAGCTTAGGGCCGGGACAACTACTGAACACTGAAGCTTTCTTT	CASSLGPGQLLNTEAFF	NA	TRBV11-2	TRBJ1-1	medium-sized
TGTGCCAGCGGCCTAACGCCGTCGGCACTCAAGGGTCAGCCCCAGCATTTT	CASGLTPSALKGQPQHF	NA	TRBV21-1	TRBJ1-5	many